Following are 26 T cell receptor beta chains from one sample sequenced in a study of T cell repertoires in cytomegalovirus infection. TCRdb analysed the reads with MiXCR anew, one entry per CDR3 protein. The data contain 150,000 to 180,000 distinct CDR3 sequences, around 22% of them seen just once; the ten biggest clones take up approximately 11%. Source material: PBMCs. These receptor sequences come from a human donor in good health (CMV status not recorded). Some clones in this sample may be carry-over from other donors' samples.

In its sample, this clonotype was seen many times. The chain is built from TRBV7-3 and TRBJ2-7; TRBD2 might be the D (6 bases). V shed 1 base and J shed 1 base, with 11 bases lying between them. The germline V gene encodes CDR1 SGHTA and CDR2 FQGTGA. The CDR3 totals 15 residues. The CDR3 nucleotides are TGTGCCAGCAGCTTAAGGGCTAGCGAGTCCTACGAGCAGTACTTC. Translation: CASSLRASESYEQYF.

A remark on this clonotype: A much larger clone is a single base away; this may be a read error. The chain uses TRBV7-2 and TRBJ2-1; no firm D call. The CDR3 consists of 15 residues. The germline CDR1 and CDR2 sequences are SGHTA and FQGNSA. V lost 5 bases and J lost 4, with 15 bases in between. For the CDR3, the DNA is TGTGCCAGCAGCCAAGGCGGCCTGGTGTACAATGAGCAGTTCTTC. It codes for CASSQGGLVYNEQFF.

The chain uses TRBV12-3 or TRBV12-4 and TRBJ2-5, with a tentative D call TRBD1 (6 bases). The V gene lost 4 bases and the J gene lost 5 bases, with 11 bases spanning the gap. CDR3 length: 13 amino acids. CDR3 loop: CASSYPDRETQYF. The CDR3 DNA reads TGTGCCAGCAGTTATCCCGACAGGGAGACCCAGTACTTC.

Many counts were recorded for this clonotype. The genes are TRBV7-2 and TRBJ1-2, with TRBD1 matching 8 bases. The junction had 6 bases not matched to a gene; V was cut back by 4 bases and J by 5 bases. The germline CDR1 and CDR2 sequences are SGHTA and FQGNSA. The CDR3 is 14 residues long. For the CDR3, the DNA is TGTGCCAGCAGCTATACAGGGGGTTGGTATGGCTACACCTTC. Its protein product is CASSYTGGWYGYTF.

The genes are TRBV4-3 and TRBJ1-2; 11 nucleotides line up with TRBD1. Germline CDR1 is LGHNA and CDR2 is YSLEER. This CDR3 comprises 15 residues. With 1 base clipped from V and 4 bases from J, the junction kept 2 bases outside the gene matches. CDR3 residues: CASSQAGTGGYGYTF. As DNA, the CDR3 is TGCGCCAGCAGCCAAGCCGGGACAGGGGGCTATGGCTACACCTTC.

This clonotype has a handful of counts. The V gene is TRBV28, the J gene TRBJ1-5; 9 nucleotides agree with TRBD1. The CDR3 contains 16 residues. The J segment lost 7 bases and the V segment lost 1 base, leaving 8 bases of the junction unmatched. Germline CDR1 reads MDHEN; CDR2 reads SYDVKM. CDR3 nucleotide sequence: TGTGCCAGCAGTTTATACAGAGACAGGGGGGACCAGCCCCAGCATTTT. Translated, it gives CASSLYRDRGDQPQHF.

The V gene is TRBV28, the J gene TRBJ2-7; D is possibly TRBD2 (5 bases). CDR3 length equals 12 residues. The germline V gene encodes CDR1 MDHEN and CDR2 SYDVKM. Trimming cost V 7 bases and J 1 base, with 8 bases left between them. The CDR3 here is CASTSQSYEQYF. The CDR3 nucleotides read TGTGCCAGCACTAGCCAATCCTACGAGCAGTACTTC.

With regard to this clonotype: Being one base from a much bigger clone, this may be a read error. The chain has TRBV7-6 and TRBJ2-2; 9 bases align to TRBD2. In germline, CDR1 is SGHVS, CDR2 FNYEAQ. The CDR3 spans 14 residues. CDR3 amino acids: CPSSSSGGSGELFF. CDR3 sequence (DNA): TGTCCCAGCAGCAGTAGCGGGGGCAGCGGGGAGCTGTTTTTT.

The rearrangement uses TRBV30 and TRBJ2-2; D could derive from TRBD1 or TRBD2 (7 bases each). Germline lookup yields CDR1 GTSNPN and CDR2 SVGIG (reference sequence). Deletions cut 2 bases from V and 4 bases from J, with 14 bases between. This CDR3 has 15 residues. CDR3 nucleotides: TGTGCCTGGAGTCAGGGGGGGAAACTCACCGGGGAGCTGTTTTTT. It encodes CAWSQGGKLTGELFF.

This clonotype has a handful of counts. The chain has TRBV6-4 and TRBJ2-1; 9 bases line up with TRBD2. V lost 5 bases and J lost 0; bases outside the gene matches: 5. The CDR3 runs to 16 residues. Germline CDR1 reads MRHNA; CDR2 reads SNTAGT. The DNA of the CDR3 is TGTGCCAGCAGTCGAGCGGGGGGCTTCTCCTACAATGAGCAGTTCTTC. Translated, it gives CASSRAGGFSYNEQFF.

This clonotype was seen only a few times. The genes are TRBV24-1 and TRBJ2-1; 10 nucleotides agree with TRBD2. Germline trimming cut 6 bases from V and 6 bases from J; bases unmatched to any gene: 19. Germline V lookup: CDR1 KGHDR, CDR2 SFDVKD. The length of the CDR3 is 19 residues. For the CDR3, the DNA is TGTGCCACCAGTTTCACGGGTACTAGCGGGAAGGCAGGGTTCAATGAGCAGTTCTTC. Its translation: CATSFTGTSGKAGFNEQFF.

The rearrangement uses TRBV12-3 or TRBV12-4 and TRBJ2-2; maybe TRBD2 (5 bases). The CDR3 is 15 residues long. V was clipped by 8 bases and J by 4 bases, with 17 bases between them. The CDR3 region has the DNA TGTGCCAGCTTCCGGGATTCAGTGATCACCGGGGAGCTGTTTTTT. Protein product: CASFRDSVITGELFF.

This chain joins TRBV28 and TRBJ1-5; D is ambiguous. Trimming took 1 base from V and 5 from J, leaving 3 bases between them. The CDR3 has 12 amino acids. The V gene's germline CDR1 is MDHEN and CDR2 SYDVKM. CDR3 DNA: TGTGCCAGCAGTTTATCCTATCAGCCCCAGCATTTT. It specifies CASSLSYQPQHF.

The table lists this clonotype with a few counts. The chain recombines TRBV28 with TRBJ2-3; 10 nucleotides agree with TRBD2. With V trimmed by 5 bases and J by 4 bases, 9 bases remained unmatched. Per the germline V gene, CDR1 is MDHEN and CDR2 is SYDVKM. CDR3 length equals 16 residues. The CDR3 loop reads CASSDAAGGYADTQYF. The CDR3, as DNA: TGTGCCAGCAGTGACGCAGCGGGAGGGTATGCAGATACGCAGTATTTT.

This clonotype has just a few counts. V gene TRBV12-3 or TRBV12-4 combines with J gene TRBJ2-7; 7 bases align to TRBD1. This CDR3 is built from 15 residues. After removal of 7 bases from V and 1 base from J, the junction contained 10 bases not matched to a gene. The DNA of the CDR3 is TGTGCCAGCACACCCGACAGGGTACCATCCTACGAGCAGTACTTC. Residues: CASTPDRVPSYEQYF.

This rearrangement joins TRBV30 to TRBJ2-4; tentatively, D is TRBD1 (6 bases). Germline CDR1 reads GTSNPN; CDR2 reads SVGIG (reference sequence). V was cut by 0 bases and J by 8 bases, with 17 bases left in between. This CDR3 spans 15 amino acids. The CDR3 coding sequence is TGTGCCTGGAGTGTACGGCTGGGGGCGCGGGACATTCAGTACTTC. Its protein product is CAWSVRLGARDIQYF.

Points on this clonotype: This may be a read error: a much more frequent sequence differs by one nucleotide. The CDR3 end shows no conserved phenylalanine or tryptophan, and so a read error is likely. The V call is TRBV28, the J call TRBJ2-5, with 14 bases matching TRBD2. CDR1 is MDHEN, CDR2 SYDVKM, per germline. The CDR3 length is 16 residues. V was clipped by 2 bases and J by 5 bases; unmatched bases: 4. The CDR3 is CASSLGLAGGSETQYI. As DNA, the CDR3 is TGTGCCAGCAGTTTAGGACTAGCGGGAGGTTCGGAGACCCAGTACATC.

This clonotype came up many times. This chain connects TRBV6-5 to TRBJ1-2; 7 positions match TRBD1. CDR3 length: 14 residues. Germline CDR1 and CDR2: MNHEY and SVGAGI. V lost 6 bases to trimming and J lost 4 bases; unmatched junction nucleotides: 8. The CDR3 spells CASRGTAVLYGYTF. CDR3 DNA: TGTGCCAGCAGGGGGACAGCCGTACTCTATGGCTACACCTTC.

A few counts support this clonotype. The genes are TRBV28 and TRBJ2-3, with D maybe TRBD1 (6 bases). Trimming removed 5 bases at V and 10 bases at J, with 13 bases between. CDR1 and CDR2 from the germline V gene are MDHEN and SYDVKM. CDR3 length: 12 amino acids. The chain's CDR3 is CASSPRQEAQYF. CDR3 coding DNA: TGTGCCAGCAGTCCCCGACAGGAGGCGCAGTATTTT.

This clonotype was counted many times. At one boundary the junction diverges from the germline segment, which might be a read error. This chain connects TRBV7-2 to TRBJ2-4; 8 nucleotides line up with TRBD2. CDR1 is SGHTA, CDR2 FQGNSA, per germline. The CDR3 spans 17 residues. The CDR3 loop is CASSLDSLAGTKNIQYF. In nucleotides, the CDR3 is TGTGCCAGCAGTTTAGACTCCTTAGCGGGGACCAAAAACATTCAGTACTTC.

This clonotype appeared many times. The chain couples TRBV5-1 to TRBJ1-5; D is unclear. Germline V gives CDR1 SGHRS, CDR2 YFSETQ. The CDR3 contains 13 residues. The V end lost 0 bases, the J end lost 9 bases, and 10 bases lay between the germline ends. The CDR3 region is CASSLEGGRPQHF. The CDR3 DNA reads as TGCGCCAGCAGCTTGGAAGGTGGTCGGCCCCAGCATTTT. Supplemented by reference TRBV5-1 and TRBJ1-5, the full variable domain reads KAGVTQTPRYLIKTRGQQVTLSCSPISGHRSVSWYQQTPGQGLQFLFEYFSETQRNKGNFPGRFSGRQFSNSRSEMNVSTLELGDSALYLCASSLEGGRPQHFGDGTRLSIL.

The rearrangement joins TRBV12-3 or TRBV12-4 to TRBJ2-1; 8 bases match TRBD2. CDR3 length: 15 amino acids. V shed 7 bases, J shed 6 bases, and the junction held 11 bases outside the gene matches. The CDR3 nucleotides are TGTGCCAGCAATACTTATAAAGCGGGAGTCAATGAGCAGTTCTTC. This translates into CASNTYKAGVNEQFF.

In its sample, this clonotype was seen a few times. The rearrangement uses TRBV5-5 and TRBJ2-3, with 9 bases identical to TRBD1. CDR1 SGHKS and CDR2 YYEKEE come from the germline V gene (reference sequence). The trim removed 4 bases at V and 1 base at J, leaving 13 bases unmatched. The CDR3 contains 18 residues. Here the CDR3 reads CASSPGTGPFGGTDTQYF. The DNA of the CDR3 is TGTGCCAGCAGCCCCGGGACAGGGCCGTTCGGGGGCACAGATACGCAGTATTTT.

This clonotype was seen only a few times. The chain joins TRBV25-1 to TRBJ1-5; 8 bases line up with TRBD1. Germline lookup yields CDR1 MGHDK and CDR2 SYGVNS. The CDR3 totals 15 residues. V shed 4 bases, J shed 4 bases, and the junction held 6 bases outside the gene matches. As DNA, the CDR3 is TGTGCCAGCAGTGGTGGACAGGGTTGGAATCAGCCCCAGCATTTT. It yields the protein CASSGGQGWNQPQHF.

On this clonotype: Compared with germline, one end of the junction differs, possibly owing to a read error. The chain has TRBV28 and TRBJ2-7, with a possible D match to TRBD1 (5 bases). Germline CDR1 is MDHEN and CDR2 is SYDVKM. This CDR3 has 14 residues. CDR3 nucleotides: TGTCCCAGCAGTTTCCCAGGGTTATCCTACGAGCAGTACTTC. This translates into CPSSFPGLSYEQYF.

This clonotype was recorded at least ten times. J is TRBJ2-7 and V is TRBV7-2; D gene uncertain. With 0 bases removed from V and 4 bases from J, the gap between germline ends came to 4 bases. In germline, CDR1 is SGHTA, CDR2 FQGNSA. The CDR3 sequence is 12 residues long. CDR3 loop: CASSLAFYEQYF. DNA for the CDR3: TGTGCCAGCAGCTTAGCTTTTTACGAGCAGTACTTC.